Below are 20 T cell receptor beta chains sequenced from a single sample in a study of CD8+ T cells in alopecia areata. Once RNA had been extracted, it was reverse transcribed into cDNA to act as the sequencing template. Profiled with immunoSEQ multiplex PCR; TCRdb holds only in-frame clones, not every one. The table lists 200,000 to 250,000 clones, 66% of them singletons, with roughly 1.2% in the top ten. Treatment in this sample: oral pan-JAK inhibitor, 5-10 mg twice daily. The material sequenced was CD4+ T cells sorted from blood, taken around week 46, from a patient treated with tofacitinib. The receptors stem from a human donor with alopecia areata.

The chain recombines TRBV30 with TRBJ1-2, with D hard to call. Trimming left V 2 bases short and J 3 bases short, with 13 bases between. CDR1 and CDR2 from the germline V gene are GTSNPN and SVGIG (reference sequence). The CDR3 is 14 residues long. As DNA, the CDR3 is TGTGCCTGGAGTTTCGTACAGACGGACTATGGCTACACCTTC. Translated: CAWSFVQTDYGYTF.

The rearrangement joins TRBV29-1 to TRBJ2-3; no reliable D call. The germline V and J ends were trimmed by 4 bases and 2 bases, with 10 bases remaining between them. Looked up from germline, CDR1 is SQVTM and CDR2 is ANQGSEA. The CDR3 runs 13 residues. This CDR3 reads CSVASILTDTQYF. The CDR3, as DNA: TGCAGCGTTGCGAGCATCCTCACAGATACGCAGTATTTT.

The chain couples TRBV30 to TRBJ1-2; 8 bases map to TRBD1. Trimming cost V 4 bases and J 4 bases; bases outside gene matches: 5. The length of the CDR3 is 13 residues. CDR1 GTSNPN and CDR2 SVGIG come from the germline V gene (reference sequence). The CDR3 sequence: CAWNPDRGYGYTF. The DNA of the CDR3 is TGTGCCTGGAACCCCGACAGGGGCTATGGCTACACCTTC. The complete variable domain, with remaining parts taken from reference TRBV30 and TRBJ1-2, reads SQTIHQWPATLVQPVGSPLSLECTVEGTSNPNLYWYRQAAGRGLQLLFYSVGIGQISSEVPQNLSASRPQDRQFILSSKKLLLSDSGFYLCAWNPDRGYGYTFGSGTRLTVV.

This chain uses TRBV5-1 with TRBJ2-7; 9 bases are a match to TRBD1. The germline V gene has CDR1 SGHRS and CDR2 YFSETQ. The V gene end was trimmed by 4 bases and the J gene end by 9 bases; junction bases not matched to a gene: 8. This CDR3 contains 13 residues. In DNA form, the CDR3 reads TGCGCCAGCAGCACTCGACAGGGGGAGGTGCAGTACTTC. Translation: CASSTRQGEVQYF.

The rearrangement joins TRBV5-6 to TRBJ2-2; unclear D gene. V lost 4 bases and J 8 bases, leaving 12 bases between the germline ends. Germline assignment: CDR1 SGHDT and CDR2 YYEEEE. The CDR3 has 13 residues. For the CDR3, the DNA is TGTGCCAGCAGCCTGGACCTTTTAGGGGAGCTGTTTTTT. This codes for CASSLDLLGELFF.

The chain is built from TRBV14 and TRBJ2-2; 9 bases align to TRBD1. The CDR3 contains 16 residues. The V and J ends lost 0 bases and 13 bases, in that order; junction bases with no gene match: 12. Germline values: CDR1 SGHDN, CDR2 FVKESK. The CDR3 sequence is CASSQDVTGTGTVLFF. The DNA of the CDR3 is TGTGCCAGCAGCCAAGACGTTACCGGGACAGGGACCGTGCTGTTTTTT.

The chain has TRBV4-3 and TRBJ1-1; a possible D gene is TRBD1 (6 bases). V dropped 1 base and J dropped 4 bases, with 16 bases sitting between them. This CDR3 comprises 16 residues. Germline lookup yields CDR1 LGHNA and CDR2 YSLEER. This CDR3 is CASSQAVRTVGTEAFF. The CDR3 DNA sequence: TGCGCCAGCAGCCAAGCGGTCCGGACAGTGGGCACTGAAGCTTTCTTT.

This chain joins TRBV6-1 and TRBJ1-1; 7 bases match TRBD1. Germline CDR1 and CDR2: MNHNS and SASEGT. J lost 4 bases, V lost 7 bases, and 6 bases had no gene match. The CDR3 is 13 amino acids. The CDR3: CASTSRQGTEAFF. As DNA, the CDR3 is TGTGCCAGCACCTCGAGACAGGGCACTGAAGCTTTCTTT.

The chain links TRBV29-1 to TRBJ2-2, with a weak D call TRBD2 (6 bases). This CDR3 spans 13 amino acids. The V end lost 6 bases, the J end lost 2 bases, and 10 bases lay between the germline ends. CDR1 and CDR2 (germline): SQVTM, ANQGSEA. The CDR3 DNA sequence: TGCAGCGTCAGGGAGGCAAACACCGGGGAGCTGTTTTTT. Protein: CSVREANTGELFF.

The chain is built from TRBV7-2 and TRBJ2-1, with no clear D. CDR1 and CDR2 (germline): SGHTA, FQGNSA. V shed 7 bases and J shed 6 bases, with 10 bases lying between them. The CDR3 consists of 12 residues. CDR3 region: CASTLKGNEQFF. DNA of the CDR3: TGTGCCAGCACCCTTAAGGGCAATGAGCAGTTCTTC. The full variable domain, its missing parts supplied by reference TRBV7-2 and TRBJ2-1, is GAGVSQSPSNKVTEKGKDVELRCDPISGHTALYWYRQSLGQGLEFLIYFQGNSAPDKSGLPSDRFSAERTGGSVSTLTIQRTQQEDSAVYLCASTLKGNEQFFGPGTRLTVL.

The chain carries TRBV30 and TRBJ1-5, with 8 positions matching TRBD1. J was trimmed by 6 bases and V by 1 base; bases with no gene match: 8. CDR1 GTSNPN and CDR2 SVGIG come from the germline V gene (reference sequence). This CDR3 spans 15 amino acids. CDR3 amino acids: CAWSESGRGLQPQHF. In nucleotides, the CDR3 is TGTGCCTGGAGTGAGTCGGGCAGGGGGCTTCAGCCCCAGCATTTT.

Only a few counts were recorded for this clone. The chain recombines TRBV30 with TRBJ1-6, with TRBD1 as a possible D gene (6 bases). Trimming took 3 bases from V and 8 from J, leaving 11 bases between them. The CDR3 length is 13 residues. In germline, CDR1 is GTSNPN, CDR2 SVGIG (reference sequence). The CDR3 sequence: CAWSPPGDSPLHF. CDR3 DNA: TGTGCCTGGAGCCCCCCAGGGGATTCACCCCTCCACTTT.

There are a few counts of this clone. V usage is TRBV5-4 and J usage is TRBJ2-6; D ambiguous. The V end was cut by 0 bases, the J end by 0 bases, with 7 bases between. The CDR3 contains 16 residues. Germline CDR1 is SGHNT and CDR2 is YYREEE (reference sequence). CDR3: CASSLAWSSGANVLTF. The CDR3 DNA reads as TGTGCCAGCAGCTTGGCCTGGAGCTCTGGGGCCAACGTCCTGACTTTC.

The rearrangement uses TRBV2 and TRBJ2-1, with no clear D. Trimming pared 3 bases from V and 10 bases from J, leaving 7 bases between. CDR3 length: 11 residues. Germline V CDR1 and CDR2: SNHLY, FYNNEI. CDR3 region: CASSDGLEQFF. In DNA, the CDR3 is TGTGCCAGCAGTGATGGGCTAGAGCAGTTCTTC.

As DNA, the CDR3 is TGTGCCAGCACCCGGCAGGGGACTAACACAGATACGCAGTATTTT. Translation: CASTRQGTNTDTQYF. The genes are TRBV6-1 and TRBJ2-3; D may be TRBD2 (7 bases). Germline V gene lookup returns CDR1 MNHNS and CDR2 SASEGT. This CDR3 spans 15 amino acids. V shed 7 bases and J shed 2 bases, with 16 bases lying between them.

This clone was observed a few times. CDR3 region: CASSFHRDTDTQYF. CDR3 DNA sequence: TGTGCCAGCAGTTTTCACAGGGACACAGATACGCAGTATTTT. The chain couples TRBV27 to TRBJ2-3, with D perhaps TRBD1 (6 bases). Germline values: CDR1 MNHEY, CDR2 SMNVEV (reference sequence). CDR3 length: 14 residues. V was clipped by 3 bases and J by 2 bases, with 9 bases between them.

V is TRBV15 and J is TRBJ1-1; no clear D. The CDR3 extends over 13 amino acids. V was shortened by 0 bases and J by 4 bases, with 6 bases between the two germline ends. From germline, CDR1 is LNHNV and CDR2 YYDKDF (reference sequence). The CDR3 here is CATSRDLVTEAFF. In DNA form, the CDR3 reads TGTGCCACCAGCAGAGATCTCGTCACTGAAGCTTTCTTT.

To note about this clone: At the DNA level, this CDR3 is encoded by other sequences in the same sample as well. This sequence joins TRBV29-1 and TRBJ2-3; D is uncertain. The V gene lost 4 bases and the J gene lost 2 bases, with 10 bases spanning the gap. Germline V gives CDR1 SQVTM, CDR2 ANQGSEA. CDR3 length: 13 residues. The CDR3 nucleotides are TGCAGCGTTGGAGGTCGCAACACAGATACGCAGTATTTT. It is translated as CSVGGRNTDTQYF.

The chain employs TRBV7-2 and TRBJ2-1; D is undetermined. This CDR3 region has 14 residues. CDR1 is SGHTA and CDR2 is FQGNSA in the germline V gene. The germline V and J ends were trimmed by 5 bases and 9 bases, with 17 bases remaining between them. This CDR3 is CASSPQGVLSEQFF. The CDR3 DNA is TGTGCCAGCAGCCCCCAAGGTGTACTAAGTGAGCAGTTCTTC.

This chain joins TRBV25-1 and TRBJ1-1; TRBD1 agrees at 7 bases. V trimming: 7 bases; J trimming: 5 bases; junction bases outside the gene matches: 7. Germline V gives CDR1 MGHDK, CDR2 SYGVNS. The CDR3 spans 13 residues. This chain's CDR3 is CASNPTGDTEAFF. CDR3 nucleotide sequence: TGTGCCAGCAACCCCACAGGGGATACTGAAGCTTTCTTT.